This T cell receptor beta chain derives from a study of T cells after yellow fever vaccination. This clonotype has a count of ten or more. The trim removed 5 bases at V and 4 bases at J, leaving 5 bases unmatched. Looked up from germline, CDR1 is SQVTM and CDR2 is ANQGSEA. The CDR3 spans 13 residues. From the 5' RACE reads, TCRdb called clonotypes with MiXCR, one entry per CDR3 protein. Of 300,000 or so distinct CDR3 sequences in the sample, 4% are singletons; the top ten hold approximately 24%. Specimen: PBMCs, collected 5 days after the yellow fever booster vaccination. This TCR was recovered from a man between 18 and 35 years old who received the YFV17D yellow fever vaccine. This chain connects TRBV29-1 to TRBJ1-1; 9 nucleotides match TRBD1. CDR3 sequence: CSVPQGAGTEAFF. In nucleotides, the CDR3 is TGCAGCGTTCCACAGGGGGCAGGCACTGAAGCTTTCTTT.